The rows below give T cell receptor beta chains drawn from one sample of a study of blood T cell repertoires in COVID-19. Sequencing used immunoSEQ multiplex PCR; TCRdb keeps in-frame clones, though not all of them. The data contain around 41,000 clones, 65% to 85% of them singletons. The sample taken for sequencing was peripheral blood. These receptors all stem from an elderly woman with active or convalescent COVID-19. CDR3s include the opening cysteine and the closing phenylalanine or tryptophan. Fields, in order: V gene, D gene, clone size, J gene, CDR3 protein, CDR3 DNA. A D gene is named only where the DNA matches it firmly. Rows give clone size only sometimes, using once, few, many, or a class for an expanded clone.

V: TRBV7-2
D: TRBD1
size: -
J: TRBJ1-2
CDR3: CATEQGPTYGYTF
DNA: TGTGCCACCGAACAGGGGCCCACCTATGGCTACACCTTC

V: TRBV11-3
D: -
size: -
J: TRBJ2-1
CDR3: CASSLGAIYNEQFF
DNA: TGTGCCAGCAGCTTGGGGGCGATTTACAATGAGCAGTTCTTC

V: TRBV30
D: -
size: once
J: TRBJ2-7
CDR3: CARRDSKTYEQYF
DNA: TGTGCAAGGCGGGACAGCAAAACCTACGAGCAGTACTTC

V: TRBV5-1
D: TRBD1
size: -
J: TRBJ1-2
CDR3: CASSLEGTGFAF
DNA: TGCGCCAGCAGCTTGGAGGGGACAGGGTTCGCCTTC

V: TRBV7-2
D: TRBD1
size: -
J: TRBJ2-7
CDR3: CASSFTGQAYEQYF
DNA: TGTGCCAGCAGCTTCACCGGACAGGCCTACGAGCAGTACTTC

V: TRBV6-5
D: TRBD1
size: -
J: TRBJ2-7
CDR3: CASSRQGSSREQYF
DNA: TGTGCCAGCAGTAGACAGGGATCCTCACGCGAGCAGTACTTC

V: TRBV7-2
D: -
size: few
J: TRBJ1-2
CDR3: CASSSATGILYGYTF
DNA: TGTGCCAGCAGCTCCGCCACCGGGATCCTGTATGGCTACACCTTC

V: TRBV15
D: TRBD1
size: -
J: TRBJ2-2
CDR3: CATSRRTGFPGELFF
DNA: TGTGCCACCAGCCGAAGGACAGGGTTCCCCGGGGAGCTGTTTTTT

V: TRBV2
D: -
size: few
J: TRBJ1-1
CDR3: CASSEAGLMEAFF
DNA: TGTGCCAGCAGTGAAGCTGGCCTTATGGAAGCTTTCTTT

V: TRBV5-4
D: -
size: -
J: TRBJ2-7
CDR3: CASSRWGLSREQYF
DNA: TGTGCCAGCAGCCGGTGGGGGCTATCAAGGGAGCAGTACTTC

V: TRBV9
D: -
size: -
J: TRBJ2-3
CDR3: CASSVNPSGTGDTQYF
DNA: TGTGCCAGCAGCGTTAACCCTAGCGGGACAGGAGATACGCAGTATTTT

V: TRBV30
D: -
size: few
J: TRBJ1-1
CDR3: CAWNRANTEAFF
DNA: TGTGCCTGGAACAGGGCGAACACTGAAGCTTTCTTT

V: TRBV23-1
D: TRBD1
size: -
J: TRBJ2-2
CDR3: CASSQLQGQGFDTGELFF
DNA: TGCGCCAGCAGTCAATTGCAGGGACAGGGGTTCGACACCGGGGAGCTGTTTTTT

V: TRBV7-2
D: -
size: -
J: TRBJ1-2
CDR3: CASSLQPGINYGYTF
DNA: TGTGCCAGCAGCTTACAACCGGGAATTAACTATGGCTACACCTTC

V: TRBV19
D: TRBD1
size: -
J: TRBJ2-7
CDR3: CASSSPGQGRFEQYF
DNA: TGTGCCAGTAGCTCCCCGGGACAGGGAAGATTCGAGCAGTACTTC

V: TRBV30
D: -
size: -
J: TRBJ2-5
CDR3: CAWSVLVGETQYF
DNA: TGTGCCTGGAGTGTGCTAGTTGGGGAGACCCAGTACTTC

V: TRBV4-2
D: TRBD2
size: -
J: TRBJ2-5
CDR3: CASSQNLGLAGGSQYF
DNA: TGTGCCAGCAGCCAGAACCTGGGGCTAGCGGGAGGATCCCAGTACTTC

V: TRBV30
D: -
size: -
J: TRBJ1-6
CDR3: CAWSWRVVNSPLHF
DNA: TGTGCCTGGAGCTGGCGGGTCGTGAATTCACCCCTCCACTTT

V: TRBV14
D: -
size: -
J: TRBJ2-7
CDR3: CASSQTGGGYEQYF
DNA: TGTGCCAGCAGCCAGACAGGAGGTGGGTACGAGCAGTACTTC

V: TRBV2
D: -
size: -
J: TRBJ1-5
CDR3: CASSMTGLSNQPQHF
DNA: TGTGCCAGCTCCATGACAGGCCTTAGCAATCAGCCCCAGCATTTT

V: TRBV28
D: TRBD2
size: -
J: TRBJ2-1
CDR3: CASSLTSGTYNEQFF
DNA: TGTGCCAGCAGTTTAACTAGCGGGACATACAATGAGCAGTTCTTC

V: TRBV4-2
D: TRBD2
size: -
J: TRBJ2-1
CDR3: CASSQVPKTSMVNEQFF
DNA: TGTGCCAGCAGCCAAGTTCCCAAGACTAGCATGGTAAATGAGCAGTTCTTC